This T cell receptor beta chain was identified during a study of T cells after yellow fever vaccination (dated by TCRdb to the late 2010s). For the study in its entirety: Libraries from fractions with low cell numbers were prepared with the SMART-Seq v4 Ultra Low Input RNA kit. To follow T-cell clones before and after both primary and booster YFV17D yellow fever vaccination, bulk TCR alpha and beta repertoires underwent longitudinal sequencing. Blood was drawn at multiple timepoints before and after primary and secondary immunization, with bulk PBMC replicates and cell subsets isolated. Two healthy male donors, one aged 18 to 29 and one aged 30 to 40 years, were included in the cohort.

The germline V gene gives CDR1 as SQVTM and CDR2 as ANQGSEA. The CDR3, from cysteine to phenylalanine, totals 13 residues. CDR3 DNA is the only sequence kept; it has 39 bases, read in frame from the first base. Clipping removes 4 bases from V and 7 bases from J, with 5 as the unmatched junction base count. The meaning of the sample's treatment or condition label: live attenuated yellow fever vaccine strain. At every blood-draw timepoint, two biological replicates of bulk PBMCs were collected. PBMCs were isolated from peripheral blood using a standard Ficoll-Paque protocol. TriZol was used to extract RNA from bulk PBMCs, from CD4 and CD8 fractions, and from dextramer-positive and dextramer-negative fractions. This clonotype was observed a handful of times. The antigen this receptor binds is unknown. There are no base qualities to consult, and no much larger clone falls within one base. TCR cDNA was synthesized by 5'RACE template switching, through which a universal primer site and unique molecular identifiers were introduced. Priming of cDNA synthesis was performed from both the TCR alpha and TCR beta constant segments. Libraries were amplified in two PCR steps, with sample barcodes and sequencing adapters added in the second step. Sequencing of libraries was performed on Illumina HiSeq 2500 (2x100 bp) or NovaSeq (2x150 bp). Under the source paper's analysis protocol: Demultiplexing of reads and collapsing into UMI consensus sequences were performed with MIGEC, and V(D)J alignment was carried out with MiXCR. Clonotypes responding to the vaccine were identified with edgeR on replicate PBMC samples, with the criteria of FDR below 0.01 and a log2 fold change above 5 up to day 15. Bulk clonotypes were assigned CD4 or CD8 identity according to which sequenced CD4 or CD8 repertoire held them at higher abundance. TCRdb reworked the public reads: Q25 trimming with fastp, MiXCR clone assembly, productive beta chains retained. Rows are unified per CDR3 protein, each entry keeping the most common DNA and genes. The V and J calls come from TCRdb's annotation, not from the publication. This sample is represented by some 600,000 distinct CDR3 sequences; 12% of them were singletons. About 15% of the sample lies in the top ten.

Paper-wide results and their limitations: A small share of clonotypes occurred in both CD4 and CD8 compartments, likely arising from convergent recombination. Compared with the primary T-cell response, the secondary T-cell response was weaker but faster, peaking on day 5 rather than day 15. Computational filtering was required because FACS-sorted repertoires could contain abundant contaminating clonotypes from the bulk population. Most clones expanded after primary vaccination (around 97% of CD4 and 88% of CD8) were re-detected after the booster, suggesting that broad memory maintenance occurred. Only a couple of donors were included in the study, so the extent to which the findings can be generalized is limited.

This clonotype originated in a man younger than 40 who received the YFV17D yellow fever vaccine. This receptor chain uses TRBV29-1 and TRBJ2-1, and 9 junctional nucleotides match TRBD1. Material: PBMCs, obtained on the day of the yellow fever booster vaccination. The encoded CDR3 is CSVAGTGINEQFF. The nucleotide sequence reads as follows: TGCAGCGTTGCCGGGACAGGGATAAATGAGCAGTTCTTC.